The present T cell receptor beta chain was sequenced within a study of T cell repertoires and leukemia-associated antigens. Points from the study as a whole: Whether expanded clones are antigen-specific and functional remains untested.

TCRdb used MiXCR to reprocess the 5' RACE reads, holding one entry per CDR3 protein. The table shows approximately 10,000 distinct CDR3 sequences, with approximately 40% occurring only once. This clonotype was observed once. Its antigen is not known. The CDR3 contains 13 residues. V dropped 6 bases and J dropped 1 base, with 13 bases sitting between them. Germline CDR1 is DFQATT and CDR2 is SNEGSKA (reference sequence). The sample was CD3+ T cells sorted from blood and cultured. The gene calls are TRBV20-1 and TRBJ2-7; D is undetermined. The receptor's source is a female donor in good health. CDR3 nucleotide sequence: TGCAGTGCCTCGGTTGTGGCTTCCTACGAGCAGTACTTC. Its protein product is CSASVVASYEQYF.